This T cell receptor (beta chain) derives from a study of CD4 T cells in relation to SARS-CoV-2 and coronaviruses. Clones were sequenced by immunoSEQ multiplex PCR, and TCRdb holds only the in-frame ones, with some missing. Of around 35,000 clones in the sample, 80% to 90% were seen once. Sequencing was done on a sample of memory CD4+ T cells from PBMCs. This sequence was found in an adult with COVID-19.

The DNA of the CDR3 is TGTGCCAGCAGCTTAGGGGCAGGGAGCTCCTACGAGCAGTACTTC. Protein sequence: CASSLGAGSSYEQYF. The rearrangement uses TRBV7-6 and TRBJ2-7; D is tentatively TRBD1 or TRBD2 (5 bases each). The CDR3 length is 15 residues. V was trimmed by 1 base and J by 0 bases, leaving 10 bases between them. CDR1 and CDR2 from the germline V gene are SGHVS and FNYEAQ.